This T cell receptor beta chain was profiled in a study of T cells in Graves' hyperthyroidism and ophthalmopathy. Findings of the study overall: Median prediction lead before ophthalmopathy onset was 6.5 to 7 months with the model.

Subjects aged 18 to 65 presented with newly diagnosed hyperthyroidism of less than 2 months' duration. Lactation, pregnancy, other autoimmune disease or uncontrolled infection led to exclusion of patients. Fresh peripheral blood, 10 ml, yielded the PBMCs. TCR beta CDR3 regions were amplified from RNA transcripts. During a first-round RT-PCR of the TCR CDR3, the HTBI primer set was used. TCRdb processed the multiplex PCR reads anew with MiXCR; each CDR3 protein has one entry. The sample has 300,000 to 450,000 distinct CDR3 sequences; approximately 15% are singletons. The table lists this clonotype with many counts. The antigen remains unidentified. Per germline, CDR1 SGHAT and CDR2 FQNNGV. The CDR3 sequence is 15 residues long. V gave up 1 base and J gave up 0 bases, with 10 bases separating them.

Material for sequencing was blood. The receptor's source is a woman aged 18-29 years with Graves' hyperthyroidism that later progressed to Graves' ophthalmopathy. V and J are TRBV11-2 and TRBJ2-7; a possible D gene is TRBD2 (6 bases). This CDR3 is CASSLGLATSYEQYF. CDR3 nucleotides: TGTGCCAGCAGCTTAGGTCTAGCGACCTCCTACGAGCAGTACTTC.